The clone carrying this T cell receptor beta chain occurred many times. Antigen unknown. With 4 bases removed from V and 5 bases from J, the gap between germline ends came to 14 bases. The CDR3 runs to 14 residues. Germline lookup yields CDR1 MNHEY and CDR2 SMNVEV (reference sequence). A quantitative 5'-RACE method, one with molecular barcodes, was used to make TCR beta libraries. TCRdb reanalysed the 5' RACE reads using MiXCR and keeps one entry per CDR3 protein. The sample lists 500,000 or so distinct CDR3 sequences, approximately 5% occurring once. This sample was taken from a study of CD8 T cells in ankylosing spondylitis. The study, taken as a whole, reports: Disease-linked clones displayed a CD8+ phenotype and appeared relatively rarely in peripheral blood. Disease-linked clones reportedly showed significant enrichment in matched ankylosing spondylitis synovial fluid. Earlier work had already found some motif variants in reactive arthritis synovial fluid and blood. What seemed typical of ankylosing spondylitis blood was a TCR beta motif built from about 8 highly homologous variants.

The V call is TRBV27, the J call TRBJ1-1, with D tentatively TRBD1 (5 bases). Material: blood, either unsorted or a sorted T cell fraction (not recorded which). This receptor was identified in a male donor with ankylosing spondylitis. CDR3 amino acids: CASSWGGVGTEAFF. CDR3 nucleotides: TGTGCCAGCAGTTGGGGAGGGGTTGGGACTGAAGCTTTCTTT.